The T cell receptor (beta chain) described here comes from a study of cytomegalovirus exposure and HLA in healthy donors. Whole-study context: Earlier work reported some 110 million unique TCR beta sequences from about 200 million T cells.

The V and J ends lost 6 bases and 5 bases respectively, with 14 bases between them. Germline V gene lookup returns CDR1 MNHEY and CDR2 SVGAGI. The CDR3 spans 14 residues. Both 60 Vbeta primers and 13 Jbeta primers went into the PCR. Profiling relied on immunoSEQ multiplex PCR, and the TCRdb table lists in-frame clones only, not all of them. The data hold 99,000 or so clones, with roughly 83% observed a single time. This clone has only one observation. Its antigen is unidentified. The study's findings and limits: The Asian-associated ancestry cluster reportedly had fewer N-insertions than the roughly 700-donor mean in a later analysis.

This clonotype was obtained from a male donor in good health and CMV-seropositive. The source material was PBMCs. V gene TRBV6-5 combines with J gene TRBJ1-5; D may be TRBD1 (6 bases). Here the CDR3 reads CASSRTGTDQPQHF. The CDR3, as DNA: TGTGCCAGCAGCCGTACAGGGACGGATCAGCCCCAGCATTTT.